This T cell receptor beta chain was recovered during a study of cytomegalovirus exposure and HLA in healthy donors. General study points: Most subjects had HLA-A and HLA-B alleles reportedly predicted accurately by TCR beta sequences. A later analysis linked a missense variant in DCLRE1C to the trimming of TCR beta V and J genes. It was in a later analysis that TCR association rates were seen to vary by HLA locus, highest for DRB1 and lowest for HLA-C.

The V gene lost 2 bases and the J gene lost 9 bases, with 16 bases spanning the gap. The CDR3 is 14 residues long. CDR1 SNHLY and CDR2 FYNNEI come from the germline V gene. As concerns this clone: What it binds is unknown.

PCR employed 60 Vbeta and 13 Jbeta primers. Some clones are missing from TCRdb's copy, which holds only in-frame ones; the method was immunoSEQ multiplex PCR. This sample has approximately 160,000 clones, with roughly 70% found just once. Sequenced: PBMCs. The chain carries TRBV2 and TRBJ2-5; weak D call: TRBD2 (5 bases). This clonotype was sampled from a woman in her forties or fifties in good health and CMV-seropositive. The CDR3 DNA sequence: TGTGCCAGCAGTGAATATTCCCCCTCCGGGGCCCAGTACTTC. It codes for CASSEYSPSGAQYF.